Listed below are T cell receptor beta chains from one sample, sequenced in a study of early T cells in non-severe SARS-CoV-2 infection. TCRdb reprocessed the 5' RACE reads with MiXCR, giving one entry per CDR3 protein. Of about 77,000 distinct CDR3 sequences listed, more than 10% are singletons. Sequencing used whole blood, obtained at baseline. These receptors came from an adult who was a healthcare worker with PCR-confirmed SARS-CoV-2 infection or an uninfected control (not recorded which). The donor label of this sample is uncertain. CDR3s include the opening cysteine and the closing phenylalanine or tryptophan. D genes are given only for firm matches. Clone size, where shown, is once, few, many, or a class for clones that have expanded.

clone size | J gene | V gene | D gene | CDR3 DNA | CDR3 protein
few | TRBJ2-2 | TRBV7-2 | TRBD2 | TGTGCCAGCAGCCCCCGTGGGACTAGCGGGGGGGGCAGGGAGCTGTTTTTT | CASSPRGTSGGGRELFF
many | TRBJ1-2 | TRBV6-1 | NA | TGTGCCAGCAGGACAGAATACTATGGCTACACCTTC | CASRTEYYGYTF
many | TRBJ1-1 | TRBV20-1 | NA | TGCAGTGCTAGAACTGGTCGAAGAGAGAACACTGAAGCTTTCTTT | CSARTGRRENTEAFF
few | TRBJ1-2 | TRBV2 | NA | TGTGCCAGCAGTGGAGTCATTGAGGGGATAGGCGCTAACTATGGCTACACCTTC | CASSGVIEGIGANYGYTF
many | TRBJ1-2 | TRBV7-9 | NA | TGTGCCAGCAACGTCCCGGGACGGACGTATGGCTACACCTTC | CASNVPGRTYGYTF
many | TRBJ2-7 | TRBV7-2 | TRBD2 | TGTGCCAGCAGCTCCCGGGGGGGTGAGCAGTACTTC | CASSSRGGEQYF
many | TRBJ2-3 | TRBV7-6 | TRBD2 | TGTGCCAGCAGCTTAAACCAGGGAGGGGCCACAGATACGCAGTATTTT | CASSLNQGGATDTQYF
NA | TRBJ1-4 | TRBV2 | NA | TGTGCCAGCAGTGGCTCGGCAGCCGCAACTAATGAAAAACTGTTTTTT | CASSGSAAATNEKLFF
NA | TRBJ2-3 | TRBV25-1 | TRBD1 | TGTGCCAGCAGTGAATATACACAGGGGCCAGATACGCAGTATTTT | CASSEYTQGPDTQYF
many | TRBJ2-7 | TRBV7-6 | NA | TGTGCCAGCAGCCGAGGGTTAGGGTACGAGCAGTACTTC | CASSRGLGYEQYF
few | TRBJ2-7 | TRBV6-5 | TRBD1 | TGTGCCAGCAGTTACCCGGACAGGCGCCACGAGCAGTACTTC | CASSYPDRRHEQYF
few | TRBJ1-1 | TRBV10-2 | NA | TGCGCCAGCAACCAGGGGAACACTGAAGCTTTCTTT | CASNQGNTEAFF
NA | TRBJ2-7 | TRBV2 | TRBD2 | TGTGCCAGCAGTGAACGGCCTCGGGGGGCCTACGAGCAGTACTTC | CASSERPRGAYEQYF
NA | TRBJ1-2 | TRBV18 | NA | TGTGCCAGCTCACCCGACCTATCAGAAGGCTACACCTTC | CASSPDLSEGYTF
many | TRBJ2-3 | TRBV18 | TRBD2 | TGTGCCAGCTCACCCGAGCAGCGGGGAGATACGCAGTATTTT | CASSPEQRGDTQYF
few | TRBJ2-2 | TRBV6-2/TRBV6-3 | TRBD2 | TGTGCCGGAGCAAGCGGGAGGTTCGAGCTAGGCGGGGAGCTGTTTTTT | CAGASGRFELGGELFF
few | TRBJ2-2 | TRBV9 | NA | TGTGCCAGCAGCGTAGAAGACCGTTACACCGGGGAGCTGTTTTTT | CASSVEDRYTGELFF
many | TRBJ2-7 | TRBV3-1 | TRBD2 | TGTGCCAGCAGCCACCTGGCGGGAGTTAACGAGCAGTACTTC | CASSHLAGVNEQYF
few | TRBJ2-1 | TRBV9 | NA | TGTGCCAGCAGCGTAGACGTAAGCTCCTACAATGAGCAGTTCTTC | CASSVDVSSYNEQFF
NA | TRBJ2-2 | TRBV20-1 | TRBD2 | TGCAGTGCTAGTCTCCCGGGACTAGCGGGAGGGGGGACCGGGGAGCTGTTTTTT | CSASLPGLAGGGTGELFF
NA | TRBJ2-3 | TRBV28 | TRBD2 | TGTGCCAGCAGTTCCTCACACGCGACTAGCGGGATTTCAGATACGCAGTATTTT | CASSSSHATSGISDTQYF
few | TRBJ2-1 | TRBV18 | TRBD1 | TGTGCCAGCTCCCCTGGGACAGACCACTACAATGAGCAGTTCTTC | CASSPGTDHYNEQFF
NA | TRBJ1-5 | TRBV4-2 | TRBD1 | TGTGCCAGCAGCACAGGACAGGGCAATCAGCCCCAGCATTTT | CASSTGQGNQPQHF
few | TRBJ2-5 | TRBV5-1 | NA | TGCGCCAGCAGCTTGGAGCCAGCGGCGGGATGGGTAGAGACCCAGTACTTC | CASSLEPAAGWVETQYF
few | TRBJ1-1 | TRBV5-6 | NA | TGTGCCAGCAGCTTGCAGGCGACTGAAGCTTTCTTT | CASSLQATEAFF
few | TRBJ2-7 | TRBV11-2 | NA | TGTGCCAGCAGCTTATACCGGGGACGGCCCCTCGAGCAGTACTTC | CASSLYRGRPLEQYF
NA | TRBJ2-2 | TRBV5-4 | TRBD1 | TGTGCCAGTAGACAGGGGTCCGGGGAGCTGTTTTTT | CASRQGSGELFF
many | TRBJ1-2 | TRBV10-3 | TRBD1 | TGTGCCATCAGTGCGACAGGGTCCGTCTATGGCTACACCTTC | CAISATGSVYGYTF
NA | TRBJ2-7 | TRBV4-2 | NA | TGTGCCAGCAGCCAAGATCTATATGGGGGCGAGCAGTACTTC | CASSQDLYGGEQYF
NA | TRBJ2-5 | TRBV7-3 | TRBD1 | TGTGCCAGCAGCTTAACGGACAGGAGAGGAGAGACCCAGTACTTC | CASSLTDRRGETQYF
NA | TRBJ2-3 | TRBV5-8 | NA | TGTGCCAGCAGCTTGGGGACCTCGGGACACCCTAGCACAGATACGCAGTATTTT | CASSLGTSGHPSTDTQYF
many | TRBJ2-1 | TRBV7-3 | NA | TGTGCCAGCAGCCCGGGACACAACTCCTACAATGAGCAGTTCTTC | CASSPGHNSYNEQFF
NA | TRBJ2-1 | TRBV20-1 | NA | TGCAGTGCTCCGGAAGGGGGCAATGAGCAGTTCTTC | CSAPEGGNEQFF
many | TRBJ2-1 | TRBV4-3 | TRBD2 | TGCGCCAGCAGCCAAGTATTTCGACTAGCGGGGGGCCGGGGTGAGCAGTTCTTC | CASSQVFRLAGGRGEQFF
many | TRBJ2-6 | TRBV12-3/TRBV12-4 | NA | TGTGCCAGCAGATATAGGGGGGCCAACGTCCTGACTTTC | CASRYRGANVLTF
few | TRBJ2-1 | TRBV11-3 | TRBD2 | TGTGCCAGCAGCTCCGCGGGAGTGAATGAGCAGTTCTTC | CASSSAGVNEQFF
few | TRBJ2-3 | TRBV20-1 | NA | TGCAGTGCTAGACCTGGGGGGCAAGGGGATACGCAGTATTTT | CSARPGGQGDTQYF
few | TRBJ2-3 | TRBV7-2 | NA | TGTGCCAGCAGCCTCCGCACAGATACGCAGTATTTT | CASSLRTDTQYF
many | TRBJ1-4 | TRBV29-1 | NA | TGCAGCGTTCTCGGCCCGGACGAAAAACTGTTTTTT | CSVLGPDEKLFF
many | TRBJ2-7 | TRBV18 | NA | TGTGCCAGCTCACCACGAAATTCGGACGAGCAGTACTTC | CASSPRNSDEQYF
NA | TRBJ2-7 | TRBV27 | NA | TGTGCCAGCAGTTTATTCTTCGGGAGAAGTGACGAGCAGTACTTC | CASSLFFGRSDEQYF
NA | TRBJ2-3 | TRBV7-2 | NA | TGTGCCAGCAGCTTAGTGGCCTTAGGTACGCAGTATTTT | CASSLVALGTQYF
few | TRBJ2-5 | TRBV5-6 | TRBD1 | TGTGCCAGCAGCTCGACAGGGGAACAGACCCAGTACTTC | CASSSTGEQTQYF
NA | TRBJ2-1 | TRBV7-6 | TRBD2 | TGTGCCAGCAGCGAGTTAGTACACGGACTAGCGGGAGTAAATGAGCAGTTCTTC | CASSELVHGLAGVNEQFF
NA | TRBJ2-7 | TRBV7-3 | NA | TGTGCCAGCAGCTCCGCCGGGTTGATGCGAGTCCCCTACGAGCAGTACTTC | CASSSAGLMRVPYEQYF
few | TRBJ2-7 | TRBV19 | NA | TGTGCCAGCTCCCCCACCTCAATGTCCTACGAGCAGTACTTC | CASSPTSMSYEQYF
few | TRBJ1-2 | TRBV29-1 | NA | TGCAGCGTTAGTCCGTGGAGCTATGGCTACACCTTC | CSVSPWSYGYTF
NA | TRBJ1-3 | TRBV2 | TRBD1 | TGTGCCAGCAGTGAGGAGGGGGCCCGCTCTGGAAACACCATATATTTT | CASSEEGARSGNTIYF
many | TRBJ1-6 | TRBV20-1 | NA | TGCAGTGCTAGATACGGAACAGCAAATAATTCACCCCTCCACTTT | CSARYGTANNSPLHF
medium-sized | TRBJ2-7 | TRBV4-3 | NA | TGCGCCAGCAGCCAAGATACGGGCGAGCAGTACTTC | CASSQDTGEQYF
few | TRBJ2-5 | TRBV29-1 | TRBD1 | TGCAGCGGACAGGGATTCGACGAGACCCAGTACTTC | CSGQGFDETQYF
few | TRBJ2-3 | TRBV2 | TRBD2 | TGTGCCAGCAGGGGACTAGCGGGGCAGGTGCCAGATACGCAGTATTTT | CASRGLAGQVPDTQYF
many | TRBJ2-4 | TRBV20-1 | NA | TGCAGTGCTAGAGGTCCGGGGAGGAACATTCAGTACTTC | CSARGPGRNIQYF
NA | TRBJ2-3 | TRBV24-1 | TRBD2 | TGTGCCACCAGTGCGGGAGGCGGTCCCACGCAGTATTTT | CATSAGGGPTQYF
few | TRBJ1-2 | TRBV19 | NA | TGTGCCAGTAGTATCACGGTGAACTATGGCTACACCTTC | CASSITVNYGYTF
few | TRBJ1-1 | TRBV5-1 | TRBD1 | TGCGCCAGCAGCATCACCGGGACAGGGATGAACACTGAAGCTTTCTTT | CASSITGTGMNTEAFF
NA | TRBJ1-1 | TRBV6-6 | NA | TGTGCCAGCAGTTACACGGGAGTAGGCACTGAAGCTTTCTTT | CASSYTGVGTEAFF